A selection of T cell receptor beta chains follows, all from one sample in a study of blood T cell repertoires in COVID-19. The protocol was immunoSEQ multiplex PCR, while the TCRdb copy is restricted to in-frame clones and leaves out a portion. Here the sample spans around 190,000 clones, roughly 84% being singletons. Sequenced input: PBMCs or T cells enriched from blood (not recorded which). Receptors originate from a woman in her twenties or thirties who had recovered from COVID-19. Each CDR3 is given without its conserved first and last residue. Each record gives: V gene, J gene, CDR3 protein.

TRBV6-2/TRBV6-3,TRBJ1-6,ASSSVTGVNSPLH
TRBV19,TRBJ1-2,ASSRTEQGARVGYT
TRBV9,TRBJ1-5,ASSAGQTNQPQH
TRBV11-1,TRBJ2-7,ASSLKVGSAEQY
TRBV4-2,TRBJ1-1,ASSQDRTGEDTEAF
TRBV30,TRBJ2-5,ACGTGRWETQY
TRBV30,TRBJ2-7,AWSVWPRLAGSYEQY
TRBV6-1,TRBJ1-2,ASSEAWTVSYGYT
TRBV7-2,TRBJ2-4,ASSSTRVGYIQY
TRBV9,TRBJ2-1,ASSEREFERF
TRBV14,TRBJ1-6,ASSQSGHYNSPLH
TRBV7-2,TRBJ1-2,ASSLVGFNYGYT
TRBV9,TRBJ1-1,ASSVDSGLNTEAF
TRBV27,TRBJ2-5,ASSVAGLTQETQY
TRBV7-2,TRBJ2-7,ASSLVRGTYEQY
TRBV5-6,TRBJ2-7,ASRLGLAREQY
TRBV7-9,TRBJ2-1,ASSLGGSYNEQF
TRBV27,TRBJ1-5,ASSLSRDSYQPQH
TRBV12-3/TRBV12-4,TRBJ1-2,ASSILGVGGYT
TRBV5-6,TRBJ1-5,ASSQPIGTGGNQPQH
TRBV6-2/TRBV6-3,TRBJ1-5,ASSYGLEVSNQPQH
TRBV10-1,TRBJ2-3,ASSLGGDTQY
TRBV28,TRBJ1-2,ASSLGGAGYT
TRBV27,TRBJ1-2,ASSLQGLYGYT
TRBV5-4,TRBJ2-5,ASSFPGLAGGQETQY
TRBV5-5,TRBJ2-1,ASSRGQAGDNEQF
TRBV29-1,TRBJ2-7,SVLSGQGAYEQY
TRBV19,TRBJ2-3,ASSRSGTDTQY
TRBV19,TRBJ1-1,ATLATLNTEAF
TRBV7-9,TRBJ2-1,ASSYLGGEQF
TRBV24-1,TRBJ1-2,ATSEDSFYGYT
TRBV5-6,TRBJ2-6,ASSPVSGANVLT
TRBV6-5,TRBJ2-4,ASRHLAGNDIQY
TRBV28,TRBJ1-2,AVDSTSLYGYT
TRBV7-9,TRBJ1-6,ASRSSFNSPLH
TRBV5-5,TRBJ2-3,ASSLEQGGVTDTQY
TRBV19,TRBJ1-3,ASRDRTSGNTIY
TRBV7-2,TRBJ2-7,ASSLVGQGAIYEQY
TRBV6-5,TRBJ1-4,ASYGGTGGIEKLF
TRBV2,TRBJ1-4,ASSELQGTSEKLF
TRBV4-1,TRBJ1-2,ASSQDPYGDYGYT
TRBV3-1/TRBV3-2,TRBJ2-3,ASSQIPGLDTDTQY
TRBV19,TRBJ1-2,ASSTATRTGEAGYT
TRBV4-1,TRBJ1-6,ASSTQGQRNSPLH
TRBV5-1,TRBJ1-4,ASNRQGANEKLF
TRBV5-3,TRBJ2-4,ARSLDYPLAKNIQY
TRBV7-2,TRBJ1-2,ASSSARQAYGYT
TRBV20-1,TRBJ2-1,SASHLAGTGSYNEQF
TRBV27,TRBJ2-5,ASVTFSSYQETQY
TRBV9,TRBJ1-3,ASSVEQGIISGNTIY
TRBV7-2,TRBJ2-5,ASSWWTGEVETQY
TRBV14,TRBJ1-1,ASSQRTGGDTEAF
TRBV6-1,TRBJ1-3,ASSEMTGSGNTIY